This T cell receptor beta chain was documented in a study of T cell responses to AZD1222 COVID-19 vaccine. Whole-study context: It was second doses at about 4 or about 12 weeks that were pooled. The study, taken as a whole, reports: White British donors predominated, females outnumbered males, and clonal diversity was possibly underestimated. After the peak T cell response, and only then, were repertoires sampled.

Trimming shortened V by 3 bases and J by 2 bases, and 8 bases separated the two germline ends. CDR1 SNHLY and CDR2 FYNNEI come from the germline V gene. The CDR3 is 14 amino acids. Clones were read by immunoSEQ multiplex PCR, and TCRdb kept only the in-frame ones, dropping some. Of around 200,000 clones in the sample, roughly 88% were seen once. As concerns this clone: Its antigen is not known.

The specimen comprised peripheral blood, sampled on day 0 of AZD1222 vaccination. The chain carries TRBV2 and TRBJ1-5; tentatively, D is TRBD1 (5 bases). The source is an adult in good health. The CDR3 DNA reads TGTGCCAGCAGTGACAGGGTAGGCAATCAGCCCCAGCATTTT. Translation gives CASSDRVGNQPQHF.